The clone carrying this T cell receptor beta chain was detected many times. This specimen comes from a study of T cells in Graves' hyperthyroidism and ophthalmopathy. The source material, RNA transcripts, was used to amplify TCR beta CDR3 regions. In the first-round RT-PCR of the TCR CDR3, the HTBI primer set was used. In TCRdb, the multiplex PCR reads were re-called with MiXCR into one record per CDR3 protein. Among approximately 330,000 distinct CDR3 sequences listed, 21% were seen once. Germline V gene data show CDR1 as LGHDT and CDR2 as YNNKEL (reference sequence). With 4 bases clipped from V and 4 bases from J, the junction kept 5 bases outside the gene matches. The length of the CDR3 is 14 residues.

What was sequenced was blood. This clonotype was obtained from a woman aged 45-65 years with Graves' hyperthyroidism. The chain links TRBV3-1 to TRBJ1-2, with TRBD1 matching over 8 bases. CDR3 coding DNA: TGTGCCAGCAGCCCAAGACAGGGGTCCTATGGCTACACCTTC. This translates into CASSPRQGSYGYTF.